This T cell receptor (beta chain) was identified during a study of cytomegalovirus exposure and HLA in healthy donors. J lost 4 bases, V lost 1 base, and 5 bases had no gene match. Germline V lookup: CDR1 SGHRS, CDR2 YFSETQ. This CDR3 comprises 15 residues. The PCR was carried out with 60 Vbeta primers and 13 Jbeta primers. Some clones are missing from TCRdb's copy, which holds only in-frame ones; the method was immunoSEQ multiplex PCR. There are roughly 180,000 clones in the sample; around 75% occur only once, and roughly 6% lies in the top ten. The chain is built from TRBV5-1 and TRBJ1-5; TRBD1 agrees at 7 bases. The receptor comes from a woman aged 25 to 39 in good health and CMV-seropositive. Sequencing was performed on PBMCs. The CDR3 reads CASSLHGDRNQPQHF. The CDR3 DNA reads TGCGCCAGCAGCTTGCATGGGGACAGAAATCAGCCCCAGCATTTT.